The next 24 T cell receptor beta chains were all read from a single sample in a study of T cell responses to AZD1222 COVID-19 vaccine. Sequenced by immunoSEQ multiplex PCR; TCRdb stores in-frame clones only, minus some. The sample yields 150,000 or so clones, 75% to 90% seen once. This sample comprised peripheral blood, obtained on day 0 of AZD1222 vaccination. These receptors originate from an adult in good health.

The chain uses TRBV28 and TRBJ1-1, with 7 positions matching TRBD1. The CDR3 runs to 19 residues. Germline V gene sequence: CDR1 MDHEN, CDR2 SYDVKM. Trimming at V came to 5 bases and at J to 0 bases, leaving 18 bases not matched to a gene. CDR3 bases: TGTGCCAGCAGTAATTTGAAGTTACGGGACAGCGGCATGAACACTGAAGCTTTCTTT. Amino acids: CASSNLKLRDSGMNTEAFF. The whole variable domain, remainder taken from reference TRBV28 and TRBJ1-1, is DVKVTQSSRYLVKRTGEKVFLECVQDMDHENMFWYRQDPGLGLRLIYFSYDVKMKEKGDIPEGYSVSREKKERFSLILESASTNQTSMYLCASSNLKLRDSGMNTEAFFGQGTRLTVV.

This sequence joins TRBV7-6 and TRBJ2-7, with no clear D. V was pared by 1 base and J by 2 bases, with 9 bases between. Germline V lookup: CDR1 SGHVS, CDR2 FNYEAQ. CDR3 length: 14 residues. CDR3 sequence: CASSLERLTYEQYF. Here the CDR3 DNA reads TGTGCCAGCAGCTTAGAGCGACTCACCTACGAGCAGTACTTC. The full variable domain, with the rest looked up from reference TRBV7-6 and TRBJ2-7, is GAGVSQSPRYKVTKRGQDVALRCDPISGHVSLYWYRQALGQGPEFLTYFNYEAQQDKSGLPNDRFSAERPEGSISTLTIQRTEQRDSAMYRCASSLERLTYEQYFGPGTRLTVT.

This clone has only one observation. The V gene is TRBV15, the J gene TRBJ2-7; 8 nucleotides line up with TRBD1. Looked up from germline, CDR1 is LNHNV and CDR2 is YYDKDF (reference sequence). V lost 5 bases and J lost 4; bases outside the gene matches: 10. The length of the CDR3 is 15 residues. The CDR3 DNA follows: TGTGCCACCAGCGGGAGTGGACAGGGAGGTTACGAGCAGTACTTC. Translation: CATSGSGQGGYEQYF. Drawing the rest from reference TRBV15 and TRBJ2-7, the complete variable domain is DAMVIQNPRYQVTQFGKPVTLSCSQTLNHNVMYWYQQKSSQAPKLLFHYYDKDFNNEADTPDNFQSRRPNTSFCFLDIRSPGLGDTAMYLCATSGSGQGGYEQYFGPGTRLTVT.

The chain couples TRBV6-5 to TRBJ1-6, with D possibly matching TRBD1 (5 bases). CDR1 and CDR2 from the germline V gene are MNHEY and SVGAGI. The CDR3 extends over 15 amino acids. Trimming removed 8 bases from V and 5 bases from J, with 16 bases in between. For the CDR3, the DNA is TGTGCCAGCCTACCTGGGGGGGGTGATAATTCACCCCTCCACTTT. It specifies CASLPGGGDNSPLHF.

The V gene is TRBV19, the J gene TRBJ1-1; no clear D. Trimming removed 4 bases from V and 8 bases from J, with 8 bases in between. The CDR3 is 11 amino acids. Germline V CDR1 and CDR2: LNHDA, SQIVND (reference sequence). This CDR3 is CASSKTGEAFF. CDR3 nucleotides: TGTGCCAGTAGTAAGACCGGGGAAGCTTTCTTT.

The J gene is TRBJ2-5, the V gene TRBV5-1, with D perhaps TRBD2 (6 bases). Germline assignment: CDR1 SGHRS and CDR2 YFSETQ. The CDR3 sequence is 15 residues long. The V and J ends lost 4 bases and 4 bases respectively, with 17 bases between them. Here the CDR3 reads CASSQDNPGRETQYF. In DNA form, the CDR3 reads TGCGCCAGCAGCCAGGACAACCCCGGGAGAGAGACCCAGTACTTC.

V gene TRBV6-5 combines with J gene TRBJ2-5; maybe TRBD1 (5 bases). V lost 0 bases to trimming and J lost 5 bases, with 10 bases between them. The CDR3 loop spans 14 amino acids. Germline V gene sequence: CDR1 MNHEY, CDR2 SVGAGI. CDR3 nucleotide sequence: TGTGCCAGCAGTTACTCGTCAGGGTTGGAGACCCAGTACTTC. Encoded protein: CASSYSSGLETQYF.

The CDR3 loop reads CASSLGTGLGPYEQYF. The CDR3 DNA reads as TGTGCCAGCAGCTTAGGAACAGGGCTAGGTCCCTACGAGCAGTACTTC. V usage is TRBV11-2 and J usage is TRBJ2-7, with D perhaps matching TRBD1 (6 bases). Germline V gene sequence: CDR1 SGHAT, CDR2 FQNNGV. This CDR3 has 16 amino acids. Trimming took off 1 base at V and 2 bases at J, with 15 bases between the two ends.

This sequence joins TRBV7-9 and TRBJ2-1, with D unclear. Trimming cost V 5 bases and J 9 bases, with 8 bases left between them. Germline V CDR1 and CDR2: SEHNR, FQNEAQ (reference sequence). The CDR3 has 11 amino acids. This CDR3 reads CASSLGGEQFF. The DNA of the CDR3 is TGTGCCAGCAGCCTCGGTGGTGAGCAGTTCTTC.

The chain recombines TRBV5-1 with TRBJ1-1; D gene ambiguous. The ends were cut back, 6 bases at V and 0 bases at J, with 15 bases in the middle. The CDR3 runs to 15 residues. Germline V gene lookup returns CDR1 SGHRS and CDR2 YFSETQ. The CDR3 region has the DNA TGCGCCAGCACCCGCCTCTCAGGAATGAACACTGAAGCTTTCTTT. It yields the protein CASTRLSGMNTEAFF.

The V and J genes are TRBV11-2 and TRBJ1-3; D unclear. Germline V gene sequence: CDR1 SGHAT, CDR2 FQNNGV. Trimming cost V 0 bases and J 0 bases, with 9 bases left between them. The CDR3 has 16 amino acids. The CDR3 DNA is TGTGCCAGCAGCTTAGAAAGGGTGAGCTCTGGAAACACCATATATTTT. The encoded protein is CASSLERVSSGNTIYF.

The V gene is TRBV30, the J gene TRBJ2-5; 9 nucleotides match TRBD2. Germline lookup yields CDR1 GTSNPN and CDR2 SVGIG (reference sequence). The J segment lost 5 bases and the V segment lost 0 bases, leaving 13 bases of the junction unmatched. The CDR3 extends over 17 amino acids. The DNA of the CDR3 is TGTGCCTGGAGTGTACCAGGGGTGGCGGGGGGGCGCGAGACCCAGTACTTC. Its protein is CAWSVPGVAGGRETQYF.

Comment on this clone: The sample has other DNA sequences that encode this CDR3 too. This rearrangement joins TRBV19 to TRBJ2-5; no clear D. Trimming removed 0 bases at V and 5 bases at J, with 4 bases between. The CDR3 contains 12 residues. Germline V lookup: CDR1 LNHDA, CDR2 SQIVND (reference sequence). In nucleotides, the CDR3 is TGTGCCAGTAGTATAGATCGGGAGACCCAGTACTTC. This translates into CASSIDRETQYF.

The chain links TRBV18 to TRBJ2-2, with D maybe TRBD2 (5 bases). Looked up from germline, CDR1 is KGHSH and CDR2 is LQKENI. This CDR3 has 13 residues. Trimming removed 6 bases from V and 14 bases from J, with 19 bases in between. CDR3 coding DNA: TGTGCCAGCTCCCCTCGGGAAAACGGCGATCTGTTTTTT. The encoded protein is CASSPRENGDLFF.

The rearrangement uses TRBV3-1 (or the pseudogene TRBV3-2) and TRBJ2-7, with D possibly being TRBD1 (6 bases). The length of the CDR3 is 15 residues. Trimming stripped 1 base from V and 4 bases from J, with 14 bases between. Germline values: CDR1 LGHDT, CDR2 YNNKEL (reference sequence). In DNA, the CDR3 is TGTGCCAGCAGCCAAGTTCAGGGGAAGGTTTACGAGCAGTACTTC. It encodes CASSQVQGKVYEQYF.

There are a few counts of this clone. The chain carries TRBV10-3 and TRBJ1-1, with D possibly TRBD1 on 5 matching bases. V lost 5 bases to trimming and J lost 0 bases, with 13 bases between them. Germline CDR1 reads ENHRY; CDR2 reads SYGVKD. The CDR3 totals 15 residues. In DNA form, the CDR3 reads TGTGCCATCAGTCGGGGGTGGGGTATGAACACTGAAGCTTTCTTT. Encoded protein: CAISRGWGMNTEAFF.

This chain links TRBV13 with TRBJ1-4, with D uncertain. The ends were cut back, 0 bases at V and 8 bases at J, with 1 base in the middle. The CDR3 is 11 amino acids. Germline CDR1 is PRHDT and CDR2 is FYEKMQ (reference sequence). CDR3 loop: CASSLGEKLFF. In nucleotides, the CDR3 is TGTGCCAGCAGCTTAGGAGAAAAACTGTTTTTT.

This chain uses TRBV2 with TRBJ1-1; the D gene is possibly TRBD1 (5 bases). V gave up 3 bases and J gave up 6 bases, with 17 bases separating them. Germline-derived CDR1 and CDR2 are SNHLY and FYNNEI. The CDR3 runs to 15 residues. The CDR3 protein is CASSDSGLLDAEAFF. In DNA form, the CDR3 reads TGTGCCAGCAGTGACTCGGGACTACTTGATGCTGAAGCTTTCTTT.

CDR3 sequence (DNA): TGTGCCAGCAGCGCCCCCGGGACTCCCTCCTACAATGAGCAGTTCTTC. Amino acid sequence: CASSAPGTPSYNEQFF. The chain carries TRBV7-2 and TRBJ2-1, with a possible D match to TRBD2 (6 bases). The CDR3 is made up of 16 amino acids. CDR1 is SGHTA, CDR2 FQGNSA, per germline. The V end lost 5 bases, the J end lost 0 bases, and 14 bases lay between the germline ends. Complete variable domain (other parts from reference TRBV7-2 and TRBJ2-1): GAGVSQSPSNKVTEKGKDVELRCDPISGHTALYWYRQSLGQGLEFLIYFQGNSAPDKSGLPSDRFSAERTGGSVSTLTIQRTQQEDSAVYLCASSAPGTPSYNEQFFGPGTRLTVL.

This rearrangement joins TRBV11-2 to TRBJ1-1; perhaps TRBD1 as D (6 bases). The V and J ends lost 3 bases and 2 bases respectively, with 19 bases between them. This CDR3 is 17 amino acids long. The germline V gene encodes CDR1 SGHAT and CDR2 FQNNGV. In DNA form, the CDR3 reads TGTGCCAGCAGCTTGGGGGGCAGTCGTGATTTTAACACTGAAGCTTTCTTT. Its translation: CASSLGGSRDFNTEAFF.

CDR3 region: CASSQGPGNQPQHF. In nucleotides, the CDR3 is TGTGCCAGCAGCCAAGGTCCTGGAAATCAGCCCCAGCATTTT. The gene calls are TRBV14 and TRBJ1-5, with D unclear. The CDR3 is made up of 14 amino acids. CDR1 and CDR2 from the germline V gene are SGHDN and FVKESK. Trimming removed 1 base at V and 4 bases at J, with 8 bases between.

The genes are TRBV16 and TRBJ2-1, with D possibly matching TRBD1 (5 bases). Looked up from germline, CDR1 is KGHSY and CDR2 is FQNENV. This CDR3 spans 15 amino acids. The V end lost 4 bases, the J end lost 5 bases, and 15 bases lay between the germline ends. CDR3 protein: CASSPQQGVHNEQFF. CDR3 bases: TGTGCCAGCAGCCCCCAGCAAGGGGTCCACAATGAGCAGTTCTTC. Complete variable domain (other parts from reference TRBV16 and TRBJ2-1): GEEVAQTPKHLVRGEGQKAKLYCAPIKGHSYVFWYQQVLKNEFKFLISFQNENVFDETGMPKERFSAKCLPNSPCSLEIQATKLEDSAVYFCASSPQQGVHNEQFFGPGTRLTVL.

The chain combines TRBV5-1 with TRBJ2-6; perhaps TRBD1 as D (5 bases). The CDR3 sequence is 18 residues long. CDR1 and CDR2 (germline): SGHRS, YFSETQ. V lost 4 bases, J lost 2 bases, and 19 bases lay in between. The DNA of the CDR3 is TGCGCCAGCAGCCTAACACCACTCGACAGTGCTGGGGCCAACGTCCTGACTTTC. It is translated as CASSLTPLDSAGANVLTF.

This chain connects TRBV10-3 to TRBJ2-5; a possible D gene is TRBD1 (6 bases). CDR3 size: 13 residues. V was pared by 7 bases and J by 3 bases, with 12 bases between. In germline, CDR1 is ENHRY, CDR2 SYGVKD. CDR3 region: CAINVNREETQYF. Written as DNA, the CDR3 is TGTGCCATCAACGTAAACAGGGAAGAGACCCAGTACTTC.